The 19 T cell receptor beta chains presented below share a single source sample, sequenced in a study of shared clonotypes between healthy human individuals. The protocol was immunoSEQ multiplex PCR, while the TCRdb copy is restricted to in-frame clones and leaves out a portion. This sample has 850,000 to 1,200,000 clones; under 80% occur once, and the top ten carry about 1.4%. Source material: memory CD4+ T cells sorted from blood. Subset indicated: CD45RA-negative fraction. These receptors were obtained from a man aged 18 to 30 in good health.

The chain carries TRBV11-3 and TRBJ2-6, with D hard to call. CDR1 SGHNT and CDR2 YENEEA come from the germline V gene. The CDR3 extends over 16 amino acids. The germline V and J ends were trimmed by 1 base and 0 bases, with 7 bases remaining between them. The CDR3 DNA is TGTGCCAGCAGCTTAGGTTCCTTCTCTGGGGCCAACGTCCTGACTTTC. It specifies CASSLGSFSGANVLTF.

This clone was observed a handful of times. A read error may explain this, as a much larger clone is one base away. The chain has TRBV9 and TRBJ1-1; TRBD1 is a possible D gene (5 bases). V lost 3 bases and J 0 bases, leaving 6 bases between the germline ends. This CDR3 has 13 amino acids. Germline lookup yields CDR1 SGDLS and CDR2 YYNGEE. The CDR3: CASSGGLNTEAFF. The CDR3, as DNA: TGTGCCAGCAGCGGGGGGTTGAACACTGAAGCTTTCTTT.

J is TRBJ1-2 and V is TRBV2, with 7 bases fitting TRBD1. V shed 5 bases and J 10 bases; nucleotides not matched to a gene: 7. Germline V gene data show CDR1 as SNHLY and CDR2 as FYNNEI. CDR3 length equals 12 residues. CDR3 sequence reads: CASSPDGQVYTF. The CDR3, as DNA: TGTGCCAGCAGTCCAGACGGACAGGTCTACACCTTC.

The chain is built from TRBV5-1 and TRBJ2-2; 7 bases are shared with TRBD1. CDR1 and CDR2 (germline): SGHRS, YFSETQ. V lost 4 bases, J lost 1 base, and 7 bases stayed unmatched. This CDR3 spans 16 amino acids. The CDR3 here is CASSGRDSQNTGELFF. The CDR3 coding sequence is TGCGCCAGCAGCGGCCGGGACAGTCAGAACACCGGGGAGCTGTTTTTT.

Comment on this clone: One end of the junction does not line up with germline, which may come from a read error. J is TRBJ1-5 and V is TRBV5-4, with a weak D call TRBD1 (5 bases). CDR1 is SGHNT, CDR2 YYREEE, per germline (reference sequence). The CDR3 has 16 amino acids. This CDR3 is CASSLTLTVSNQPQHF. As DNA, the CDR3 is TGCGCCAGCAGCCTCACACTGACAGTTTCCAATCAGCCCCAGCATTTT.

V usage is TRBV28 and J usage is TRBJ2-7; D remains ambiguous. This CDR3 is built from 12 residues. The V gene lost 2 bases and the J gene lost 5 bases, with 7 bases spanning the gap. Germline V lookup: CDR1 MDHEN, CDR2 SYDVKM. CDR3 in amino acids: CASSLRAHEQYF. DNA for the CDR3: TGTGCCAGCAGTTTAAGGGCCCACGAGCAGTACTTC.

The chain carries TRBV10-2 and TRBJ1-1, with D uncertain. The CDR3 consists of 13 residues. CDR1 is WSHSY, CDR2 SAAADI, per germline. V was clipped by 3 bases and J by 1 base, with 6 bases between them. The CDR3 is CASSENRNTEAFF. The CDR3 DNA sequence: TGCGCCAGCAGTGAAAACAGGAACACTGAAGCTTTCTTT.

The chain has TRBV6-1 and TRBJ2-7; 9 bases map to TRBD2. V lost 4 bases, J lost 0 bases, and 10 bases stayed unmatched. Germline CDR1 reads MNHNS; CDR2 reads SASEGT. The CDR3 has 17 amino acids. The CDR3 nucleotides read TGTGCCAGCAGTGGAGCCGGGGTAGCGGGGGTCTCCTACGAGCAGTACTTC. It translates to CASSGAGVAGVSYEQYF.

The chain is built from TRBV5-6 and TRBJ2-1, with 8 bases fitting TRBD2. CDR3 length equals 15 residues. The V gene end was trimmed by 5 bases and the J gene end by 8 bases; junction bases not matched to a gene: 12. Germline V gene sequence: CDR1 SGHDT, CDR2 YYEEEE. The CDR3 coding sequence is TGTGCCAGCAGGGCACGGGGGGGGCGGGTAGATGAGCAGTTCTTC. This codes for CASRARGGRVDEQFF.

The genes are TRBV30 and TRBJ2-6; D not resolved. The CDR3 is 17 residues long. The V gene's germline CDR1 is GTSNPN and CDR2 SVGIG (reference sequence). Trimming removed 4 bases at V and 2 bases at J, with 18 bases between. CDR3: CAWNQSPLAPGANVLTF. In DNA form, the CDR3 reads TGTGCCTGGAATCAAAGTCCACTGGCCCCTGGGGCCAACGTCCTGACTTTC.

CDR3 sequence reads: CASSETGGAGEKLFF. In DNA, the CDR3 is TGTGCCAGCAGCGAGACAGGGGGCGCCGGTGAAAAACTGTTTTTT. V is TRBV2 and J is TRBJ1-4; 10 bases are a match to TRBD1. V lost 6 bases to trimming and J lost 7 bases; unmatched junction nucleotides: 8. The CDR3 consists of 15 residues. Germline lookup yields CDR1 SNHLY and CDR2 FYNNEI.

The table lists this clone with a count of one. V usage is TRBV2 and J usage is TRBJ2-7; tentative D call: TRBD1 (5 bases). V lost 3 bases, J lost 3 bases, and 9 bases lay in between. The V gene's germline CDR1 is SNHLY and CDR2 FYNNEI. The length of the CDR3 is 13 residues. The CDR3 here is CASSDGDSYEQYF. The CDR3 DNA sequence: TGTGCCAGCAGTGATGGTGACAGCTACGAGCAGTACTTC.

This clone was observed a few times. This chain joins TRBV5-4 and TRBJ2-2, with D tentatively TRBD2 (6 bases). Germline assignment: CDR1 SGHNT and CDR2 YYREEE (reference sequence). V gave up 3 bases and J gave up 4 bases, with 16 bases separating them. The CDR3 is 16 residues long. The CDR3 DNA reads TGTGCCAGCAGCTCGGCCCAGGGAGGAAGCACCGGGGAGCTGTTTTTT. Its translation is CASSSAQGGSTGELFF.

The chain couples TRBV6-5 to TRBJ1-2, with a possible D match to TRBD1 (5 bases). This CDR3 comprises 14 residues. Trimming took 6 bases from V and 4 from J, leaving 15 bases between them. The V gene's germline CDR1 is MNHEY and CDR2 SVGAGI. The CDR3 DNA reads as TGTGCCAGCAGCCCCTACTCCGGGACCTATGGCTACACCTTC. Translated, it gives CASSPYSGTYGYTF.

V and J are TRBV4-1 and TRBJ2-3, with D possibly being TRBD2 (7 bases). The germline V gene has CDR1 MGHRA and CDR2 YSYEKL. V was cut by 0 bases and J by 1 base, with 17 bases left in between. This CDR3 region has 18 residues. CDR3 nucleotide sequence: TGCGCCAGCAGCCAAGATCTGGCGGCGGGGGCACGCACAGATACGCAGTATTTT. Translated: CASSQDLAAGARTDTQYF.

The genes are TRBV6-5 and TRBJ2-7; 7 bases map to TRBD2. The V and J ends lost 5 bases and 4 bases, in that order; junction bases with no gene match: 5. The V gene's germline CDR1 is MNHEY and CDR2 SVGAGI. The CDR3 spans 13 residues. CDR3 loop: CASSGGTNYEQYF. The CDR3, as DNA: TGTGCCAGCAGTGGCGGGACTAATTACGAGCAGTACTTC.

The chain couples TRBV4-1 to TRBJ2-1, with TRBD2 matching 13 bases. V lost 8 bases and J lost 9; bases outside the gene matches: 1. The CDR3 runs to 12 residues. The V gene's germline CDR1 is MGHRA and CDR2 YSYEKL. This chain's CDR3 is CASRLAGGEQFF. CDR3 coding DNA: TGCGCCAGCCGACTAGCGGGAGGTGAGCAGTTCTTC.

This rearrangement joins TRBV13 to TRBJ2-5, with D perhaps matching TRBD2 (5 bases). The CDR3 is 17 residues long. Trimming pared 5 bases from V and 1 base from J, leaving 20 bases between. Germline CDR1 and CDR2: PRHDT and FYEKMQ (reference sequence). The CDR3 region has the DNA TGTGCCAGCAGCCCGCTGGGAGAAAGGCGGCGCCAAGAGACCCAGTACTTC. Residues: CASSPLGERRRQETQYF.

The chain's CDR3 is CASKSGGALDTQYF. CDR3 sequence (DNA): TGTGCCAGTAAGTCCGGGGGGGCCCTAGATACGCAGTATTTT. The rearrangement uses TRBV19 and TRBJ2-3; TRBD2 matches at 8 bases. The CDR3 consists of 14 residues. The germline gives CDR1 LNHDA, CDR2 SQIVND (reference sequence). Trimming took 7 bases from V and 5 from J; bases not matched to a gene: 8.